This entry is about one T cell receptor beta chain. This specimen comes from a study of blood T cell repertoires in COVID-19. Under the authors' procedure: Reference gene primer amplification gave nucleated cell count estimates. Sequencing was performed with immunoSEQ multiplex PCR; in TCRdb, only in-frame clones are kept and a portion is missing. D and trimming come from the DNA, and the V and J calls and clone size come from that table. Of 150,000 to 200,000 clones listed, roughly 82% are singletons. Germline V CDR1 and CDR2: MDHEN, SYDVKM. CDR3 length: 14 residues. The J segment lost 2 bases and the V segment lost 6 bases, leaving 5 bases of the junction unmatched.

This clonotype originated in a woman aged 40 to 50 with COVID-19, enrolled during active disease. The material sequenced was peripheral blood. The chain has TRBV28 and TRBJ2-3; TRBD2 matches 7 bases. CDR3 loop: CASSSSGHTDTQYF. Written as DNA, the CDR3 is TGTGCCAGCAGCTCTAGCGGTCACACAGATACGCAGTATTTT.